The 25 T cell receptor beta chains listed next were all sequenced from one sample in a study of CD8 T cells in ankylosing spondylitis. Notes on the study in general: A TCR beta motif made of several highly homologous variants seemed typical of ankylosing spondylitis blood.

The antigens of these receptors remain unknown. TCRdb redid the calling of the 5' RACE reads with MiXCR, one entry per CDR3 protein. The top ten hold more than 14% of the sample, which has about 330,000 distinct CDR3 sequences, approximately 8.2% seen once. The sequencing sample was made of blood, either unsorted or a sorted T cell fraction (not recorded which). Receptor source: a male donor with ankylosing spondylitis.

The chain employs TRBV12-3 or TRBV12-4 and TRBJ1-2; no clear D. CDR3 length: 14 amino acids. V was cut by 6 bases and J by 4 bases, with 15 bases left in between. CDR3 protein: CASSPSANLYGYTF. CDR3 DNA sequence: TGTGCCAGCAGCCCCTCGGCAAACCTCTATGGCTACACCTTC.

This sequence joins TRBV7-3 and TRBJ1-4; TRBD1 is a possible D gene (5 bases). V lost 4 bases and J lost 7, with 10 bases in between. This CDR3 has 13 residues. The V gene's germline CDR1 is SGHTA and CDR2 FQGTGA. CDR3 sequence (DNA): TGTGCCAGCAGCTCCAGGGTTGGTGAAAAACTGTTTTTT. Protein product: CASSSRVGEKLFF.

The chain has TRBV20-1 and TRBJ2-1; the D gene is possibly TRBD1 (5 bases). V shed 4 bases and J shed 4 bases, with 17 bases lying between them. CDR3 length: 15 amino acids. From germline, CDR1 is DFQATT and CDR2 SNEGSKA (reference sequence). The CDR3 sequence is CSATSLARGYNEQFF. CDR3 nucleotide sequence: TGCAGTGCTACTTCGCTGGCTAGGGGTTACAATGAGCAGTTCTTC.

This clonotype was counted a few times. The V and J genes are TRBV3-1 and TRBJ2-1; D remains unclear. V was cut by 0 bases and J by 8 bases, with 17 bases left in between. CDR1 and CDR2 from the germline V gene are LGHDT and YNNKEL (reference sequence). CDR3 length: 16 amino acids. In DNA, the CDR3 is TGTGCCAGCAGCCAAGAGTGGCTAGTAGGGATCGATGAGCAGTTCTTC. As protein: CASSQEWLVGIDEQFF.

The V gene is TRBV12-3 or TRBV12-4, the J gene TRBJ2-1, with D maybe TRBD1 (5 bases). The V end was cut by 3 bases, the J end by 6 bases, with 9 bases between. The CDR3 has 13 residues. The CDR3: CASSFRQLNEQFF. CDR3 bases: TGTGCCAGCAGTTTTAGACAGCTCAATGAGCAGTTCTTC.

The chain is built from TRBV28 and TRBJ1-6; TRBD1 matches 8 bases. The V and J ends lost 3 bases and 13 bases, in that order; junction bases with no gene match: 5. The CDR3 is 13 amino acids. Germline CDR1 MDHEN, CDR2 SYDVKM. The CDR3 DNA reads TGTGCCAGCAGTTTGCAGGACAGGGTTCCCCTCCACTTT. The encoded protein is CASSLQDRVPLHF.

The CDR3 reads CASSWGQGSWKSSYNEQFF. The CDR3 region has the DNA TGTGCCAGCAGCTGGGGACAGGGGTCGTGGAAAAGCTCCTACAATGAGCAGTTCTTC. The rearrangement uses TRBV11-1 and TRBJ2-1; 10 positions match TRBD1. Unmatched junction bases numbered 12, after V lost 4 bases and J lost 0 bases. Germline CDR1 and CDR2: SGHAT and FQDESV (reference sequence). CDR3 size: 19 residues.

The chain recombines TRBV20-1 with TRBJ2-7, with D possibly being TRBD1 (5 bases). This CDR3 comprises 14 residues. V was clipped by 5 bases and J by 3 bases, with 17 bases between them. From germline, CDR1 is DFQATT and CDR2 SNEGSKA (reference sequence). The CDR3 coding sequence is TGCAGTGCTGAGAGGCCAGGGAATATCTACGAGCAGTACTTC. It translates to CSAERPGNIYEQYF.

This clonotype was recorded a few times. This chain links TRBV10-2 with TRBJ2-1; 7 nucleotides align to TRBD2. This CDR3 comprises 17 residues. The germline CDR1 and CDR2 sequences are WSHSY and SAAADI. V lost 2 bases, J lost 7 bases, and 14 bases stayed unmatched. The CDR3 loop reads CASSELRSGVKGNEQFF. The CDR3 DNA is TGCGCCAGCAGTGAGCTAAGAAGCGGGGTAAAGGGGAATGAGCAGTTCTTC.

There are a few counts of this clonotype. The rearrangement joins TRBV9 to TRBJ1-1; no definite D call. V was pared by 4 bases and J by 5 bases, with 18 bases between. Germline CDR1 reads SGDLS; CDR2 reads YYNGEE. The CDR3 contains 15 residues. The CDR3, as DNA: TGTGCCAGCAGCCTTAGAACGGGGTCGGGGACTGAAGCTTTCTTT. This encodes CASSLRTGSGTEAFF.

A few counts support this clonotype. The chain carries TRBV9 and TRBJ1-1; maybe TRBD1 (6 bases). The CDR3 consists of 13 residues. Germline V gene data show CDR1 as SGDLS and CDR2 as YYNGEE. V lost 2 bases to trimming and J lost 5 bases, with 10 bases between them. CDR3 protein: CASSVGGWTEAFF. The CDR3 nucleotides read TGTGCCAGCAGCGTGGGGGGCTGGACTGAAGCTTTCTTT.

The V and J genes are TRBV14 and TRBJ2-5; 13 nucleotides match TRBD2. Per germline, CDR1 SGHDN and CDR2 FVKESK. V dropped 5 bases and J dropped 4; count of bases not matched to a gene: 4. The CDR3 runs to 15 residues. The CDR3 is CASSRLAGGGETQYF. CDR3 bases: TGTGCCAGCAGCAGACTAGCGGGGGGAGGAGAGACCCAGTACTTC.

The chain uses TRBV3-1 and TRBJ2-7; no firm D call. The ends were cut back, 0 bases at V and 0 bases at J, with 9 bases in the middle. Looked up from germline, CDR1 is LGHDT and CDR2 is YNNKEL (reference sequence). CDR3 length equals 15 residues. The CDR3, as DNA: TGTGCCAGCAGCCAAGACAGGCTCGCCTCCTACGAGCAGTACTTC. This translates into CASSQDRLASYEQYF.

The gene calls are TRBV5-1 and TRBJ2-4; possibly TRBD1 or TRBD2 for D (6 bases each). Germline V lookup: CDR1 SGHRS, CDR2 YFSETQ. V lost 0 bases, J lost 0 bases, and 13 bases lay in between. This CDR3 contains 17 residues. DNA of the CDR3: TGCGCCAGCAGCTTGGAGGGGGGCAACCTAGCCAAAAACATTCAGTACTTC. It yields the protein CASSLEGGNLAKNIQYF. Based on the CDR3 plus reference TRBV5-1 and TRBJ2-4, the full variable domain is KAGVTQTPRYLIKTRGQQVTLSCSPISGHRSVSWYQQTPGQGLQFLFEYFSETQRNKGNFPGRFSGRQFSNSRSEMNVSTLELGDSALYLCASSLEGGNLAKNIQYFGAGTRLSVL.

This clonotype was counted between two and nine times. The chain recombines TRBV6-2 or TRBV6-3 with TRBJ2-1; 9 bases fit TRBD2. The CDR3 covers 15 residues. The V segment lost 5 bases and the J segment 3 bases; nucleotides outside the gene matches: 5. Germline values: CDR1 MNHEY, CDR2 SVGEGT. CDR3 coding DNA: TGTGCCAGCAGTCGAGTACTAGCGGGCTACAATGAGCAGTTCTTC. This translates into CASSRVLAGYNEQFF.

This clonotype was seen only a few times. CDR3 region: CASSLVTGGPDEQFF. The CDR3 DNA reads TGCGCCAGCAGCTTGGTCACGGGAGGGCCGGATGAGCAGTTCTTC. The gene calls are TRBV5-1 and TRBJ2-1; 8 bases are shared with TRBD2. The CDR3 covers 15 residues. Trimming took 0 bases from V and 8 from J; bases not matched to a gene: 7. Germline CDR1 and CDR2: SGHRS and YFSETQ.

This clonotype was observed a handful of times. Here the CDR3 reads CASSDGRQGSGQPQHF. CDR3 sequence (DNA): TGTGCCAGCAGTGATGGCCGACAGGGGTCAGGTCAGCCCCAGCATTTT. The J gene is TRBJ1-5, the V gene TRBV2; TRBD1 aligns across 8 bases. V lost 3 bases and J lost 6; bases outside the gene matches: 10. From germline, CDR1 is SNHLY and CDR2 FYNNEI. This CDR3 spans 16 amino acids.

There are a few counts of this clonotype. This chain links TRBV4-3 with TRBJ2-3; perhaps TRBD1 as D (6 bases). The germline CDR1 and CDR2 sequences are LGHNA and YSLEER. This CDR3 spans 14 amino acids. The V gene lost 8 bases and the J gene lost 0 bases, with 12 bases spanning the gap. CDR3 nucleotide sequence: TGCGCCAGCGCGGACAGCTATAGCACAGATACGCAGTATTTT. It encodes CASADSYSTDTQYF.

This clonotype has a count of ten or more. The chain is built from TRBV4-1 and TRBJ2-7, with no clear D. This CDR3 comprises 14 residues. Trimming removed 4 bases at V and 3 bases at J, with 13 bases between. Germline loops: CDR1 MGHRA, CDR2 YSYEKL. The CDR3 nucleotides are TGCGCCAGCAGCCTGAAGTACATCAACTACGAGCAGTACTTC. Translated: CASSLKYINYEQYF.

This clonotype was observed at least ten times. The J gene is TRBJ2-3, the V gene TRBV20-1; D call uncertain. V lost 3 bases and J 3 bases, leaving 7 bases between the germline ends. Germline V gives CDR1 DFQATT, CDR2 SNEGSKA (reference sequence). The CDR3 sequence is 12 residues long. The CDR3 DNA follows: TGCAGTGCTAGCGGCGTTACAGATACGCAGTATTTT. It is translated as CSASGVTDTQYF.

The chain has TRBV24-1 and TRBJ2-7; no reliable D call. V lost 4 bases to trimming and J lost 2 bases, with 14 bases between them. Germline V gene lookup returns CDR1 KGHDR and CDR2 SFDVKD. This CDR3 region has 15 residues. CDR3: CATSDAKGMPYEQYF. CDR3 in DNA: TGTGCCACCAGTGACGCTAAAGGGATGCCCTACGAGCAGTACTTC.

This clonotype appeared a few times. The chain recombines TRBV6-2 or TRBV6-3 with TRBJ2-7, with D possibly matching TRBD1 (5 bases). The CDR3 consists of 15 residues. V lost 0 bases, J lost 2 bases, and 11 bases lay in between. Per the germline V gene, CDR1 is MNHEY and CDR2 is SVGEGT. The CDR3 sequence is CASSYSTVSAYEQYF. In nucleotides, the CDR3 is TGTGCCAGCAGTTACTCGACAGTTTCTGCCTACGAGCAGTACTTC.

The chain is built from TRBV7-6 and TRBJ2-7; tentative D call: TRBD1 (6 bases). Germline CDR1 is SGHVS and CDR2 is FNYEAQ. V lost 1 base, J lost 2 bases, and 12 bases lay in between. This CDR3 region has 15 residues. The CDR3 bases are TGTGCCAGCAGCTTAGATCAGGGGTTCACCTACGAGCAGTACTTC. It encodes CASSLDQGFTYEQYF.

The chain's CDR3 is CASSSVFSNQPQHF. The CDR3 nucleotides read TGTGCCAGCAGCTCCGTATTTAGCAATCAGCCCCAGCATTTT. The rearrangement uses TRBV5-5 and TRBJ1-5; no clear D. Germline assignment: CDR1 SGHKS and CDR2 YYEKEE (reference sequence). CDR3 length equals 14 residues. With 3 bases removed from V and 0 bases from J, the gap between germline ends came to 7 bases.

This clonotype was recorded at least ten times. The chain uses TRBV7-3 and TRBJ2-1, with D unresolved. With 4 bases removed from V and 7 bases from J, the gap between germline ends came to 11 bases. Germline CDR1 reads SGHTA; CDR2 reads FQGTGA. The CDR3 extends over 13 amino acids. The CDR3: CASSSWGMNEQFF. The CDR3 DNA is TGTGCCAGCAGCTCCTGGGGAATGAATGAGCAGTTCTTC.